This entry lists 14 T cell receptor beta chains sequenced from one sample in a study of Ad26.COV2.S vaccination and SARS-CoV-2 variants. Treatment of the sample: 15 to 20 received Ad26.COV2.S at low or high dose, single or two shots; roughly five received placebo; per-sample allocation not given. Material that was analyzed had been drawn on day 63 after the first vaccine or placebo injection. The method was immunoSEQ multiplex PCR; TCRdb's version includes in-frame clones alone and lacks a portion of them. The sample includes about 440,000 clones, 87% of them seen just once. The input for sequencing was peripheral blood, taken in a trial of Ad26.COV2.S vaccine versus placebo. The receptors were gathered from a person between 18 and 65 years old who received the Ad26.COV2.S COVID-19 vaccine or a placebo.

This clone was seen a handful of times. The CDR3 protein is CASSLAGANSPLHF. The CDR3 DNA reads TGTGCCAGCAGCTTGGCGGGGGCTAATTCACCCCTCCACTTT. The chain is built from TRBV5-6 and TRBJ1-6; possibly TRBD1 for D (6 bases). The CDR3 has 14 amino acids. The V end was cut by 0 bases, the J end by 6 bases, with 7 bases between. Germline CDR1 is SGHDT and CDR2 is YYEEEE.

The CDR3 sequence: CASSLGGSDTQYF. CDR3 coding DNA: TGTGCCAGCAGTTTAGGTGGCTCCGATACGCAGTATTTT. V gene TRBV28 combines with J gene TRBJ2-3; unclear D gene. Germline values: CDR1 MDHEN, CDR2 SYDVKM. The V and J ends lost 2 bases and 6 bases respectively, with 9 bases between them. The length of the CDR3 is 13 residues.

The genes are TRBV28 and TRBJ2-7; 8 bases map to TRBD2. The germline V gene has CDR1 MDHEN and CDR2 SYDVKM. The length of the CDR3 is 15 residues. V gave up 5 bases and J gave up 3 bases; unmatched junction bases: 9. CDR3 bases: TGTGCCAGCAGTCCTCTTACTAGCGGAAACTACGAGCAGTACTTC. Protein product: CASSPLTSGNYEQYF. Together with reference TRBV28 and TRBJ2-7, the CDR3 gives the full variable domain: DVKVTQSSRYLVKRTGEKVFLECVQDMDHENMFWYRQDPGLGLRLIYFSYDVKMKEKGDIPEGYSVSREKKERFSLILESASTNQTSMYLCASSPLTSGNYEQYFGPGTRLTVT.

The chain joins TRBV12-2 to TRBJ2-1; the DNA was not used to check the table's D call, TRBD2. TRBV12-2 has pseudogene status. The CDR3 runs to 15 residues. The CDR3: CASRDKGLAFIVLFF. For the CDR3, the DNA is TGTGCAAGTCGGGATAAGGGACTAGCTTTCATTGTTCTGTTCTTC.

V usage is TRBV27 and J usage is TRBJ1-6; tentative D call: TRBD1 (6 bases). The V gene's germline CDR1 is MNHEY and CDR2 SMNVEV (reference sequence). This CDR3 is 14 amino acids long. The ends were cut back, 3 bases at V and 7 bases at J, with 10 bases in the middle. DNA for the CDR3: TGTGCCAGCAGTTTTGGGCAGGGGAATTCACCCCTCCACTTT. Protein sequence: CASSFGQGNSPLHF.

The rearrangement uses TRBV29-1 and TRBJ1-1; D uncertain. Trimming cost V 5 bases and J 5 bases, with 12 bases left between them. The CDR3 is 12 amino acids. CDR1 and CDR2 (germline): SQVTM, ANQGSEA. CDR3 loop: CSVLKVETEAFF. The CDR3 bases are TGCAGCGTTTTAAAGGTGGAAACTGAAGCTTTCTTT. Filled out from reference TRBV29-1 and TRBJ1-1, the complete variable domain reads SAVISQKPSRDICQRGTSLTIQCQVDSQVTMMFWYRQQPGQSLTLIATANQGSEATYESGFVIDKFPISRPNLTFSTLTVSNMSPEDSSIYLCSVLKVETEAFFGQGTRLTVV.

CDR3 in DNA: TGTGCCAGCAGCACCGACAGGTTCTCTGGAAACACCATATATTTT. It is translated as CASSTDRFSGNTIYF. V is TRBV7-2 and J is TRBJ1-3, with a possible D match to TRBD1 (6 bases). Germline CDR1 SGHTA, CDR2 FQGNSA. The ends were cut back, 5 bases at V and 0 bases at J, with 11 bases in the middle. The CDR3 sequence is 15 residues long.

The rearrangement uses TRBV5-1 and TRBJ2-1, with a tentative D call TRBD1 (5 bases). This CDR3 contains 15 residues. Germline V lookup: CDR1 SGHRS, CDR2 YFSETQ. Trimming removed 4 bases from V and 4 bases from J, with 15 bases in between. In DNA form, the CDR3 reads TGCGCCAGCAGCAGCTTGCAGGGAACATACAATGAGCAGTTCTTC. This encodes CASSSLQGTYNEQFF.

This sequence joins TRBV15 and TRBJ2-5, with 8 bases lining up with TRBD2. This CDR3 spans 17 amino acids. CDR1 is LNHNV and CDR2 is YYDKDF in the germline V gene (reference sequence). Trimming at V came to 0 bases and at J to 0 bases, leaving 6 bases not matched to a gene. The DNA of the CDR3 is TGTGCCACCAGCAGAGAGATTGGGCGGGGGGACCAAGAGACCCAGTACTTC. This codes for CATSREIGRGDQETQYF.

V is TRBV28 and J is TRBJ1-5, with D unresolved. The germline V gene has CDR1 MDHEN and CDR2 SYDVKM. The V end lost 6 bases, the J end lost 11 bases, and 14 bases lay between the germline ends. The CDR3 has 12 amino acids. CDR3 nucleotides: TGTGCCAGCAGCCGGCCCCTTAGGGCCCAGCATTTT. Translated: CASSRPLRAQHF. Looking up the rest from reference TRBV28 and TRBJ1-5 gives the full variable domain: DVKVTQSSRYLVKRTGEKVFLECVQDMDHENMFWYRQDPGLGLRLIYFSYDVKMKEKGDIPEGYSVSREKKERFSLILESASTNQTSMYLCASSRPLRAQHFGDGTRLSIL.

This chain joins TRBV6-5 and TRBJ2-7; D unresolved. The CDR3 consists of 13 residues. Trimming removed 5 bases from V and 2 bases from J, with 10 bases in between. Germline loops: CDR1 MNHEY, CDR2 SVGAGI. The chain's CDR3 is CASSRSVAYEQYF. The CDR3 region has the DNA TGTGCCAGCAGTCGCAGCGTAGCCTACGAGCAGTACTTC.

The CDR3 DNA reads TGTGCCAGCAGTTTACTTATTAACTATGGCTACACCTTC. Its translation is CASSLLINYGYTF. V usage is TRBV28 and J usage is TRBJ1-2; D not certain. Trimming removed 2 bases from V and 1 base from J, with 5 bases in between. Germline V gives CDR1 MDHEN, CDR2 SYDVKM. The CDR3 has 13 amino acids.

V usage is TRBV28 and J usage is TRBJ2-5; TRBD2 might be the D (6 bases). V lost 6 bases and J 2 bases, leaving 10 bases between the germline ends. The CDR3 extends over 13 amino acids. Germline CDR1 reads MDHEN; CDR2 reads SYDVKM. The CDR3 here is CASRAGLQETQYF. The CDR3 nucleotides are TGTGCCAGCAGGGCGGGACTTCAAGAGACCCAGTACTTC. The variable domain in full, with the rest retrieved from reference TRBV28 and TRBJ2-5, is DVKVTQSSRYLVKRTGEKVFLECVQDMDHENMFWYRQDPGLGLRLIYFSYDVKMKEKGDIPEGYSVSREKKERFSLILESASTNQTSMYLCASRAGLQETQYFGPGTRLLVL.

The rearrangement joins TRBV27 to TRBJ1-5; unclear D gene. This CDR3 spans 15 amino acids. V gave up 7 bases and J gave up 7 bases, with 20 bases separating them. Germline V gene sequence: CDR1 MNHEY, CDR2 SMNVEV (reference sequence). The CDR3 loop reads CASIPTFSSAQPQHF. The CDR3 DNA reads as TGTGCCAGCATCCCGACATTTTCATCGGCCCAGCCCCAGCATTTT.